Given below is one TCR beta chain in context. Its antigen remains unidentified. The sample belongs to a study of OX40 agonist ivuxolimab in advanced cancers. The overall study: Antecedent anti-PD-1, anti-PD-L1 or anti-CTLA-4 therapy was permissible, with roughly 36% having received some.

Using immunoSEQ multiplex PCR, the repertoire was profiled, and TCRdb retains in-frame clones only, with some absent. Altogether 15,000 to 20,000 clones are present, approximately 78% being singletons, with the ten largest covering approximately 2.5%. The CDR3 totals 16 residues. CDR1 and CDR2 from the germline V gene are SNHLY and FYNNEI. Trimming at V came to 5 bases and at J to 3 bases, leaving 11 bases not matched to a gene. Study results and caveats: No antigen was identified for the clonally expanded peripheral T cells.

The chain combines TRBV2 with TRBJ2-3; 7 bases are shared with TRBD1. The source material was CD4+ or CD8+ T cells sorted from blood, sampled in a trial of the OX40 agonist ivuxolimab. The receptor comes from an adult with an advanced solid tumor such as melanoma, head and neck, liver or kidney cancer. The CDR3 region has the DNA TGTGCCAGCAGTCCCGGGACAGATGGTAGGACAGATACGCAGTATTTT. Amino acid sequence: CASSPGTDGRTDTQYF.